This record covers a single T cell receptor beta chain. This entry belongs to a study of blood T cell repertoires in COVID-19. Study in general: Samples came from the United States, Italy and Spain, spanning acute and convalescent COVID-19. PBMCs, B-cell-depleted T cells, or T cells provided the cDNA or gDNA that made up the material.

In the source study's methods: Estimation of nucleated cell counts was performed using reference gene primer amplification. Profiled with immunoSEQ multiplex PCR; TCRdb holds only in-frame clones, not every one. The V and J calls and clone size are taken from that table; D and trimming were inferred from the DNA. The repertoire holds about 190,000 clones, with about 87% as singletons. CDR1 is KGHSH and CDR2 is LQKENI in the germline V gene. Between the trimmed V and J ends, which lost 4 bases and 4 bases, there was a span of 16 bases. There are 15 residues in the CDR3. The receptor's source is a woman aged 25 to 45 with acute or convalescent COVID-19. Source material: peripheral blood. V gene TRBV18 combines with J gene TRBJ1-1; no definite D call. CDR3 nucleotides: TGTGCCAGCTCACGGCTTTCGGAGGGCCTCACTGAAGCTTTCTTT. The encoded protein is CASSRLSEGLTEAFF.